The 30 T cell receptor beta chains below were found in one sample sequenced in a study of blood T cell repertoires in COVID-19 (dated by TCRdb to the early 2020s). Preparation of the library involved the immunoSEQ multiplex PCR assay. The table was pulled from immuneACCESS by TCRdb, which kept in-frame rearrangements only. Such tables lose some clones; where checked, under half of the loss comes from unresolved V genes, and the rest has no known cause. This sample lists approximately 280,000 clones; around 85% were detected once. The leading ten clones occupy approximately 10% of the sample. Sequenced sample: peripheral blood. Receptors originate from a woman in her 70s with acute or convalescent COVID-19.

CDR3 protein: CASSIRSESSGNTIYF. The DNA for the CDR3 is TGTGCCAGTAGTATAAGATCGGAGAGCTCTGGAAACACCATATATTTT. The chain combines TRBV19 with TRBJ1-3; D gene ambiguous. Germline V gene data show CDR1 as LNHDA and CDR2 as SQIVND (reference sequence). This CDR3 has 16 amino acids. Trimming stripped 2 bases from V and 0 bases from J, with 11 bases between.

CDR3 in DNA: TGTGCCAGCAGCCACCGGGGGGGCGGAACAGATACGCAGTATTTT. The encoded protein is CASSHRGGGTDTQYF. This rearrangement joins TRBV11-3 to TRBJ2-3; TRBD2 agrees at 8 bases. This CDR3 comprises 15 residues. Germline values: CDR1 SGHNT, CDR2 YENEEA. J was trimmed by 3 bases and V by 5 bases; bases with no gene match: 7.

The gene calls are TRBV5-4 and TRBJ2-3; the match to TRBD1 covers 9 bases. V lost 3 bases to trimming and J lost 1 base; unmatched junction nucleotides: 9. The length of the CDR3 is 17 residues. In germline, CDR1 is SGHNT, CDR2 YYREEE (reference sequence). This chain's CDR3 is CASSSRTGGGGTDTQYF. The DNA for the CDR3 is TGTGCCAGCAGCTCCCGAACAGGGGGCGGGGGCACAGATACGCAGTATTTT.

The chain is built from TRBV5-6 and TRBJ1-1; the D is unclear. V was trimmed by 1 base and J by 1 base, leaving 11 bases between them. The CDR3 loop spans 15 amino acids. CDR1 and CDR2 (germline): SGHDT, YYEEEE. The CDR3 reads CASSLRRLSNTEAFF. CDR3 nucleotide sequence: TGTGCCAGCAGCTTGAGGAGGCTTTCGAACACTGAAGCTTTCTTT.

This clone appeared a few times. CDR3 in amino acids: CASSLNRGGGYTF. For the CDR3, the DNA is TGTGCCAGCAGTTTAAACAGGGGAGGTGGCTACACCTTC. V gene TRBV27 combines with J gene TRBJ1-2; 7 bases map to TRBD1. This CDR3 is 13 amino acids long. J was trimmed by 7 bases and V by 2 bases; bases with no gene match: 4. The V gene's germline CDR1 is MNHEY and CDR2 SMNVEV (reference sequence).

V usage is TRBV2 and J usage is TRBJ1-6; 8 nucleotides line up with TRBD1. The CDR3 extends over 14 amino acids. After removal of 7 bases from V and 6 bases from J, the junction contained 5 bases not matched to a gene. Per germline, CDR1 SNHLY and CDR2 FYNNEI. CDR3 nucleotide sequence: TGTGCCAGCACCTTCGGACAGGGTAATTCACCCCTCCACTTT. The encoded protein is CASTFGQGNSPLHF.

This chain links TRBV7-8 with TRBJ2-3; weak D call: TRBD1 (5 bases). This CDR3 spans 15 amino acids. Germline assignment: CDR1 SGHVS and CDR2 FQNEAQ. V was clipped by 5 bases and J by 2 bases, with 14 bases between them. The DNA for the CDR3 is TGTGCCAGCAGCCCCCAGGGAACCTTCACAGATACGCAGTATTTT. Amino acid sequence: CASSPQGTFTDTQYF.

The chain is built from TRBV6-5 and TRBJ1-1; D not certain. The CDR3 is made up of 15 amino acids. Germline CDR1 reads MNHEY; CDR2 reads SVGAGI. Between the trimmed V and J ends, which lost 2 bases and 4 bases, there was a span of 14 bases. The chain's CDR3 is CASSYKEAIPTEAFF. CDR3 nucleotide sequence: TGTGCCAGCAGTTACAAGGAGGCCATTCCCACTGAAGCTTTCTTT.

This chain uses TRBV3-1 (or the pseudogene TRBV3-2) with TRBJ1-6; the D gene is possibly TRBD1 (5 bases). CDR3 length: 14 residues. Looked up from germline, CDR1 is LGHDT and CDR2 is YNNKEL (reference sequence). Trimming stripped 1 base from V and 14 bases from J, with 15 bases between. CDR3 protein: CASSQGGAGSALHF. CDR3 in DNA: TGTGCCAGCAGCCAAGGGGGCGCGGGGTCGGCCCTCCACTTT.

This clone was counted a single time. V and J are TRBV30 and TRBJ2-2; D is unresolved. With 2 bases removed from V and 2 bases from J, the gap between germline ends came to 9 bases. The CDR3 length is 14 residues. Germline values: CDR1 GTSNPN, CDR2 SVGIG (reference sequence). The CDR3 spells CAWSSSVNTGELFF. CDR3 nucleotide sequence: TGTGCCTGGAGTTCATCGGTTAACACCGGGGAGCTGTTTTTT.

This clone was seen just once. At the DNA level, this CDR3 is encoded by other sequences in the same sample as well. The chain employs TRBV2 and TRBJ1-1; no clear D gene. The CDR3 has 11 amino acids. V was trimmed by 7 bases and J by 0 bases, leaving 3 bases between them. Germline V gene data show CDR1 as SNHLY and CDR2 as FYNNEI. Here the CDR3 reads CASTVNTEAFF. In DNA, the CDR3 is TGTGCCAGCACTGTGAACACTGAAGCTTTCTTT.

CDR3 protein: CASKGTGAKDTEAFF. CDR3 in DNA: TGTGCCAGCAAGGGGACAGGGGCCAAAGACACTGAAGCTTTCTTT. The gene calls are TRBV6-5 and TRBJ1-1, with 10 bases identical to TRBD1. The ends lost 7 bases at V and 3 bases at J; junction bases unmatched: 8. The CDR3 extends over 15 amino acids. Germline lookup yields CDR1 MNHEY and CDR2 SVGAGI.

This clone was seen once. V usage is TRBV20-1 and J usage is TRBJ2-7, with D possibly matching TRBD2 (6 bases). Germline CDR1 reads DFQATT; CDR2 reads SNEGSKA (reference sequence). Deletions cut 4 bases from V and 7 bases from J, with 11 bases between. The CDR3 runs 11 residues. The CDR3 reads CSATQRGEQYF. CDR3 DNA: TGCAGTGCTACCCAACGGGGGGAGCAGTACTTC.

J is TRBJ1-2 and V is TRBV6-5; 7 bases are a match to TRBD1. Germline-derived CDR1 and CDR2 are MNHEY and SVGAGI. V dropped 4 bases and J dropped 4; count of bases not matched to a gene: 6. The CDR3 spans 14 residues. The DNA of the CDR3 is TGTGCCAGCAGTTCCGAGGGGGCGTTCTATGGCTACACCTTC. Its translation: CASSSEGAFYGYTF.

The rearrangement links TRBV5-4 to TRBJ2-7; D perhaps matches TRBD1 (6 bases). CDR3 size: 13 residues. The germline V and J ends were trimmed by 3 bases and 6 bases, with 13 bases remaining between them. Germline values: CDR1 SGHNT, CDR2 YYREEE (reference sequence). Written as DNA, the CDR3 is TGTGCCAGCAGCTCAGGACAGCGCCGCGAGCAGTACTTC. It specifies CASSSGQRREQYF.

The gene calls are TRBV25-1 and TRBJ2-1; 12 bases match TRBD2. J lost 8 bases, V lost 2 bases, and 7 bases had no gene match. This CDR3 has 16 residues. Germline V lookup: CDR1 MGHDK, CDR2 SYGVNS. The CDR3 spells CASSELAGGPGDEQFF. The CDR3 bases are TGTGCCAGCAGTGAACTAGCGGGGGGGCCCGGGGATGAGCAGTTCTTC.

The chain couples TRBV6-5 to TRBJ2-3; tentative D call: TRBD1 (5 bases). This CDR3 contains 15 residues. Germline assignment: CDR1 MNHEY and CDR2 SVGAGI. Between the trimmed V and J ends, which lost 2 bases and 1 base, there was a span of 10 bases. The CDR3 loop reads CASSYEGAGTDTQYF. The CDR3 coding sequence is TGTGCCAGCAGTTACGAAGGGGCTGGCACAGATACGCAGTATTTT.

This chain links TRBV3-1 (or the pseudogene TRBV3-2) with TRBJ2-1; 8 bases map to TRBD2. The germline CDR1 and CDR2 sequences are LGHDT and YNNKEL (reference sequence). J gave up 0 bases and V 7 bases, and 5 bases lay outside the gene matches. There are 15 residues in the CDR3. CDR3 nucleotide sequence: TGTGCCAGCATGACTCGGGGGGGCTCCTACAATGAGCAGTTCTTC. It is translated as CASMTRGGSYNEQFF.

The chain combines TRBV15 with TRBJ2-2, with D uncertain. The CDR3 covers 14 residues. V lost 1 base and J lost 8, with 11 bases in between. The germline V gene has CDR1 LNHNV and CDR2 YYDKDF (reference sequence). The CDR3 spells CATSRARGGGELFF. CDR3 coding DNA: TGTGCCACCAGCAGAGCCAGAGGTGGTGGGGAGCTGTTTTTT.

The rearrangement links TRBV5-4 to TRBJ2-1; D is perhaps TRBD2 (6 bases). V shed 6 bases and J shed 3 bases, with 10 bases lying between them. The CDR3 extends over 13 amino acids. CDR1 is SGHNT, CDR2 YYREEE, per germline (reference sequence). The CDR3 nucleotides read TGTGCCAGCACCGGAGGGGTCTACAATGAGCAGTTCTTC. It is translated as CASTGGVYNEQFF.

The genes are TRBV6-5 and TRBJ1-4; 7 positions agree with TRBD1. V trimming: 5 bases; J trimming: 7 bases; junction bases outside the gene matches: 4. Germline V gives CDR1 MNHEY, CDR2 SVGAGI. The CDR3 covers 13 residues. In DNA, the CDR3 is TGTGCCAGCAGTAGGTCAGGGGGTGAAAAACTGTTTTTT. Protein: CASSRSGGEKLFF.

The chain is built from TRBV3-1 (or the pseudogene TRBV3-2) and TRBJ1-4; the D gene is possibly TRBD1 (6 bases). CDR3 size: 17 residues. CDR1 and CDR2 from the germline V gene are LGHDT and YNNKEL (reference sequence). V was trimmed by 0 bases and J by 7 bases, leaving 18 bases between them. The CDR3, as DNA: TGTGCCAGCAGCCAAGATGGTTACAGGGTCGGAGGTGAAAAACTGTTTTTT. The encoded protein is CASSQDGYRVGGEKLFF.

The V and J genes are TRBV18 and TRBJ1-4; D unclear. The CDR3 has 13 amino acids. Germline lookup yields CDR1 KGHSH and CDR2 LQKENI. V lost 3 bases to trimming and J lost 5 bases, with 7 bases between them. The CDR3 region has the DNA TGTGCCAGCTCACCCGACTACAATGAAAAACTGTTTTTT. This encodes CASSPDYNEKLFF.

The V gene is TRBV3-1 (or the pseudogene TRBV3-2), the J gene TRBJ2-5; TRBD2 aligns across 8 bases. The ends lost 5 bases at V and 0 bases at J; junction bases unmatched: 5. This CDR3 spans 15 amino acids. Germline V gene data show CDR1 as LGHDT and CDR2 as YNNKEL (reference sequence). The CDR3 loop is CASSSGGGYQETQYF. The CDR3 DNA reads as TGTGCCAGCAGCTCCGGGGGGGGGTACCAAGAGACCCAGTACTTC.

The chain links TRBV19 to TRBJ1-2; a possible D gene is TRBD1 (6 bases). Germline lookup yields CDR1 LNHDA and CDR2 SQIVND (reference sequence). V was cut by 5 bases and J by 1 base, with 11 bases left in between. CDR3 size: 14 residues. CDR3 protein: CASSLQGINYGYTF. CDR3 coding DNA: TGTGCCAGTAGTTTACAGGGAATTAACTATGGCTACACCTTC. The variable domain in full, completed from reference TRBV19 and TRBJ1-2, reads DGGITQSPKYLFRKEGQNVTLSCEQNLNHDAMYWYRQDPGQGLRLIYYSQIVNDFQKGDIAEGYSVSREKKESFPLTVTSAQKNPTAFYLCASSLQGINYGYTFGSGTRLTVV.

The gene calls are TRBV4-2 and TRBJ1-4, with D possibly TRBD1 on 5 matching bases. V lost 1 base and J lost 4, with 10 bases in between. Germline V lookup: CDR1 LGHNA, CDR2 YNFKEQ. The length of the CDR3 is 15 residues. The CDR3 sequence is CASSQVVGDNEKLFF. The DNA of the CDR3 is TGTGCCAGCAGCCAAGTAGTAGGGGATAATGAAAAACTGTTTTTT.

The rearrangement links TRBV5-6 to TRBJ1-2; possibly TRBD1 for D (5 bases). The CDR3 extends over 14 amino acids. The V end lost 0 bases, the J end lost 6 bases, and 12 bases lay between the germline ends. Germline lookup yields CDR1 SGHDT and CDR2 YYEEEE. CDR3: CASSLVGGFHGYTF. CDR3 nucleotide sequence: TGTGCCAGCAGCTTGGTGGGGGGTTTCCATGGCTACACCTTC.

This chain connects TRBV5-6 to TRBJ2-1, with D perhaps matching TRBD1 (6 bases). The V gene lost 4 bases and the J gene lost 4 bases, with 15 bases spanning the gap. CDR3 size: 15 residues. From germline, CDR1 is SGHDT and CDR2 YYEEEE. CDR3 sequence: CASSRDTSFYNEQFF. The DNA of the CDR3 is TGTGCCAGCAGCCGGGACACAAGCTTTTACAATGAGCAGTTCTTC.

About this clone: At one end, the junction sequence differs from germline, possibly due to a read error. The identical CDR3 is also encoded by other nucleotide sequences in the sample. The V call is TRBV13, the J call TRBJ2-5; D is possibly TRBD1 (6 bases). This CDR3 comprises 15 residues. Germline-derived CDR1 and CDR2 are PRHDT and FYEKMQ (reference sequence). The CDR3 here is CASSSSNRAGETQYF. CDR3 sequence (DNA): TGTGCCAGTAGCTCCTCGAACAGGGCGGGCGAGACCCAGTACTTC.

V usage is TRBV6-5 and J usage is TRBJ2-1; possibly TRBD2 for D (5 bases). This CDR3 is 11 amino acids long. Looked up from germline, CDR1 is MNHEY and CDR2 is SVGAGI. The V end lost 5 bases, the J end lost 12 bases, and 11 bases lay between the germline ends. The CDR3 nucleotides read TGTGCCAGCAGTAGAACGGGGATGCAGTTCTTC. This gives the protein CASSRTGMQFF.